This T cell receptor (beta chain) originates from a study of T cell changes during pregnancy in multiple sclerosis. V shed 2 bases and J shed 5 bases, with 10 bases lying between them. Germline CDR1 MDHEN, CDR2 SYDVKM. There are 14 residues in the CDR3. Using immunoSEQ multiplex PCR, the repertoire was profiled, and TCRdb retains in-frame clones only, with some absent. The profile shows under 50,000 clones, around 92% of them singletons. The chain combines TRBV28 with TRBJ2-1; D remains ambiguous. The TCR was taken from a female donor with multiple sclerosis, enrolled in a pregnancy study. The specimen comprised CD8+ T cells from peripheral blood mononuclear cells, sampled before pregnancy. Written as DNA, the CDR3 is TGTGCCAGCAGTTTAGCAGGCAGAAACAATGAGCAGTTCTTC. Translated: CASSLAGRNNEQFF.